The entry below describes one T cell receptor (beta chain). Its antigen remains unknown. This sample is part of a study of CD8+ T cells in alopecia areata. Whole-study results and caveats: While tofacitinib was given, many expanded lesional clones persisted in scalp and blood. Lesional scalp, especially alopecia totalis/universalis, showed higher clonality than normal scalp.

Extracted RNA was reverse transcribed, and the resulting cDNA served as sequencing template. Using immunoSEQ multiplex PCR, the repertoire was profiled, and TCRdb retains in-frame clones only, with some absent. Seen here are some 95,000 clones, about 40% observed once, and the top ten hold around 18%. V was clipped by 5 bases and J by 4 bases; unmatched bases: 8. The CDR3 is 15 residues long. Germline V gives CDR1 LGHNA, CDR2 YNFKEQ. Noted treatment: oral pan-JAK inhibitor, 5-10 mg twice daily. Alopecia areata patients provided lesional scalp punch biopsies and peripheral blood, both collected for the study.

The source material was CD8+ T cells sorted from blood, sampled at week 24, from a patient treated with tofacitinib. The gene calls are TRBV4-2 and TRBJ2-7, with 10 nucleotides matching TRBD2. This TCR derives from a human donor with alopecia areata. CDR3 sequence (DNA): TGTGCCAGCAGCGCTAGCGGGAGTTGGTCTTACGAGCAGTACTTC. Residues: CASSASGSWSYEQYF.